This paragraph reports one T cell receptor beta chain. Its antigen is not known. There were TCR beta CDR3 regions amplified from RNA transcripts. With the HTBI primer set, the TCR CDR3 went through a first round of RT-PCR. Each CDR3 protein gets one entry after TCRdb re-called the multiplex PCR reads with MiXCR. Among a few hundred thousand distinct CDR3 sequences listed, under 20% were seen once. The data were obtained in a study of T cells in Graves' hyperthyroidism and ophthalmopathy. Regarding the study as a whole: Most thyroid clonotypes expanded above 0.001 appeared in blood too.

V lost 5 bases and J lost 2, with 18 bases in between. This CDR3 comprises 16 residues. Germline-derived CDR1 and CDR2 are SGHAT and FQNNGV. This sequence joins TRBV11-2 and TRBJ2-5; D might be TRBD1 or TRBD2, each matching 5 bases. This clonotype originated in a woman aged 18 to 35 with Graves' hyperthyroidism. Sequencing input: blood. CDR3 bases: TGTGCCAGCAGCAGGGGAGTTCGCACCTCTCAAGAGACCCAGTACTTC. Protein sequence: CASSRGVRTSQETQYF.